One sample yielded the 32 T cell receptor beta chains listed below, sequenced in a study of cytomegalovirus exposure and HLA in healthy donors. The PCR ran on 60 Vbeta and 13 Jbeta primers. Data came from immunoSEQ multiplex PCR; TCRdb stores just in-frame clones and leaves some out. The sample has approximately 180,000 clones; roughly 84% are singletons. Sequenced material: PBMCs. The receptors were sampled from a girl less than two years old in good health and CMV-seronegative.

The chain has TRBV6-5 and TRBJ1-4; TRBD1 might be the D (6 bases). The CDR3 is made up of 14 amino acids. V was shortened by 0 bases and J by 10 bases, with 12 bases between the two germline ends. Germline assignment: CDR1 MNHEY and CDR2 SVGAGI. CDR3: CASSYSNRGGKLFF. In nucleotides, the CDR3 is TGTGCCAGCAGTTACTCCAATCGAGGGGGAAAACTGTTTTTT.

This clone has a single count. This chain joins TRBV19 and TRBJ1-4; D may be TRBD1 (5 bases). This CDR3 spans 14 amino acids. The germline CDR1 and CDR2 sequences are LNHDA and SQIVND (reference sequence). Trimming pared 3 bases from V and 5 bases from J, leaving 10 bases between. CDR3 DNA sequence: TGTGCCAGTAGTATCACAGGTTTCAATGAAAAACTGTTTTTT. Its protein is CASSITGFNEKLFF.

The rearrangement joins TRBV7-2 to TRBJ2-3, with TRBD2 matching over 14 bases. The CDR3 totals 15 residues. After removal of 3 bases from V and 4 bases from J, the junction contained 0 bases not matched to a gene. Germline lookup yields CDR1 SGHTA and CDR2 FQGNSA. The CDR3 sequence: CASSLTSGRADTQYF. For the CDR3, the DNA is TGTGCCAGCAGCTTGACTAGCGGGAGGGCAGATACGCAGTATTTT.

The CDR3 sequence is CASSFGGLGELFF. The CDR3 nucleotides read TGCGCCAGCAGCTTTGGAGGGTTAGGGGAGCTGTTTTTT. The chain uses TRBV5-1 and TRBJ2-2; maybe TRBD2 (6 bases). Germline CDR1 reads SGHRS; CDR2 reads YFSETQ. Trimming removed 2 bases at V and 8 bases at J, with 10 bases between. The CDR3 loop spans 13 amino acids.

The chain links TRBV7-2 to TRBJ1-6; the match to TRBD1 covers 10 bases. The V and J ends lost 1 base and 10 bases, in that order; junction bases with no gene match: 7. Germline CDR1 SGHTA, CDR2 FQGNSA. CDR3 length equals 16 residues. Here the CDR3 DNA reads TGTGCCAGCAGCTTAGTGGGGACAGGGGCCCGGTCACCCCTCCACTTT. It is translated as CASSLVGTGARSPLHF.

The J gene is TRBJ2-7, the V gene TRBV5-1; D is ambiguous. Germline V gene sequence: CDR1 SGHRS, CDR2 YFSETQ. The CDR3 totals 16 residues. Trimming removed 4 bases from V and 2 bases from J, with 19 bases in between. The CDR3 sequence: CASSPDPHLGAYEQYF. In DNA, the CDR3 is TGCGCCAGCAGCCCAGACCCACACTTGGGCGCCTACGAGCAGTACTTC.

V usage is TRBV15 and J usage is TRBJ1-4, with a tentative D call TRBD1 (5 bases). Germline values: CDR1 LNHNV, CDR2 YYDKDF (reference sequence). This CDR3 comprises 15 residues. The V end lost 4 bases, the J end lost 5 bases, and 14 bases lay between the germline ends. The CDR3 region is CATSTRQGSNEKLFF. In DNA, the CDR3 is TGTGCCACCAGCACCCGGCAGGGCTCAAATGAAAAACTGTTTTTT.

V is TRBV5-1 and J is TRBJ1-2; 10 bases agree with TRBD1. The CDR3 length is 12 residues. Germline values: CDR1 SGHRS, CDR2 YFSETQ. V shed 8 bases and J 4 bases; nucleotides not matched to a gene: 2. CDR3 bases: TGCGCCAGTGGACAGGGGGGCTATGGCTACACCTTC. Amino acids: CASGQGGYGYTF.

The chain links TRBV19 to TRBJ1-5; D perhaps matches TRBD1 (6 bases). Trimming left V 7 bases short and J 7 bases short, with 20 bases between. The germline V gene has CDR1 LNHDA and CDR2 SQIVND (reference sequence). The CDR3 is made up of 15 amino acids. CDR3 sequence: CASTSGTLKGQPQHF. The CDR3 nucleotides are TGTGCCAGTACCTCCGGGACATTGAAGGGCCAGCCCCAGCATTTT.

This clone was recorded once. In nucleotides, the CDR3 is TGTGCCAGCAGCTTGGGGACTAGCGGCTTAAGCCAAGAGACCCAGTACTTC. The encoded protein is CASSLGTSGLSQETQYF. The chain uses TRBV5-8 and TRBJ2-5; TRBD2 matches at 10 bases. The germline V gene has CDR1 SGHTS and CDR2 YDEGEE. Unmatched junction bases numbered 6, after V lost 0 bases and J lost 1 base. The CDR3 runs to 17 residues.

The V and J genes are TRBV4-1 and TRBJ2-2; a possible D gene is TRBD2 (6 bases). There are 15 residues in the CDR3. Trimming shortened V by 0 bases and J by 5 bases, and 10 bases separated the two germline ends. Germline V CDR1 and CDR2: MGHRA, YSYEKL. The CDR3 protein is CASSQDPGVTGELFF. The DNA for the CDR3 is TGCGCCAGCAGCCAAGATCCGGGGGTTACCGGGGAGCTGTTTTTT.

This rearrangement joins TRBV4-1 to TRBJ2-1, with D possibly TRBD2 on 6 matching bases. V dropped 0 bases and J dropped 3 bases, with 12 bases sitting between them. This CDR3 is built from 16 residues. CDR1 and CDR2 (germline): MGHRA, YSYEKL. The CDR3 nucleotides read TGCGCCAGCAGCCAAGAAGTCGGGGGATTCTACAATGAGCAGTTCTTC. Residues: CASSQEVGGFYNEQFF.

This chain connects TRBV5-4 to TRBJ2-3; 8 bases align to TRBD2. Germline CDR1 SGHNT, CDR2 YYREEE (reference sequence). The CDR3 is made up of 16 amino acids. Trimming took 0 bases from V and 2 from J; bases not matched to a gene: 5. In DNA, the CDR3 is TGTGCCAGCAGCTTGGCTGGCGGGGGGATCACAGATACGCAGTATTTT. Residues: CASSLAGGGITDTQYF.

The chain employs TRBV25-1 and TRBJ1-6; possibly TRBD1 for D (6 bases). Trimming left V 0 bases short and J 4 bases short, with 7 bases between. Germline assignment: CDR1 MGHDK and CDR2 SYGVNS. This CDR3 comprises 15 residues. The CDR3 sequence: CASSEYGTYNSPLHF. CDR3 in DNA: TGTGCCAGCAGTGAATATGGGACATATAATTCACCCCTCCACTTT.

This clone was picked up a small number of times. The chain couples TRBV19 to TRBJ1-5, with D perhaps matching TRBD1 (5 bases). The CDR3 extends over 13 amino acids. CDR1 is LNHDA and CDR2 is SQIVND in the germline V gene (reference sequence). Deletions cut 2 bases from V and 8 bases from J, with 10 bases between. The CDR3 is CASSIQGREPQHF. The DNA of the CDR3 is TGTGCCAGTAGTATACAGGGTAGGGAGCCCCAGCATTTT.

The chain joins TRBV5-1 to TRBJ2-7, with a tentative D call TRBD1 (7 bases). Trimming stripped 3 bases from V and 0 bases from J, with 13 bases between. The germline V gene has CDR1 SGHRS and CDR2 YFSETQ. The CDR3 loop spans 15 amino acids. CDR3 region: CASSYSGGSSYEQYF. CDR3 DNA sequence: TGCGCCAGCAGCTACTCAGGGGGGAGCTCCTACGAGCAGTACTTC.

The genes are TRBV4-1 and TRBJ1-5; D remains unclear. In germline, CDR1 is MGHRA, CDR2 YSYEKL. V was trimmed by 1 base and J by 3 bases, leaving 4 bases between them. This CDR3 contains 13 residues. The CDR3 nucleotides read TGCGCCAGCAGCCAAGGACTCAATCAGCCCCAGCATTTT. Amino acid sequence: CASSQGLNQPQHF.

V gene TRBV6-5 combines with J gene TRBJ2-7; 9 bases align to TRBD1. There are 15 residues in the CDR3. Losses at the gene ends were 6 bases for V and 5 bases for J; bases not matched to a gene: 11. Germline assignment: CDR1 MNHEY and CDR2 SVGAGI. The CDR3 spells CASRPHRGRLNEQYF. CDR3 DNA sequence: TGTGCCAGCAGACCACACAGGGGGCGTCTAAACGAGCAGTACTTC.

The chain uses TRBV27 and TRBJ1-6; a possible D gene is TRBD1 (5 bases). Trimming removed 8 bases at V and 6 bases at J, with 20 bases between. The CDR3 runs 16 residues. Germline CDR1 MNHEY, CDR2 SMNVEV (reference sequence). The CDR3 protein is CASRSPSRVVNSPLHF. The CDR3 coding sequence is TGTGCCAGCCGTTCCCCCTCCAGGGTCGTTAATTCACCCCTCCACTTT.

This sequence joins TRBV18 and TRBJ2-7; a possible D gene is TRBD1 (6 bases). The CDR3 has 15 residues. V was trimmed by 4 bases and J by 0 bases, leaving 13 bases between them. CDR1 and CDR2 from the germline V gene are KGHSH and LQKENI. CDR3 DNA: TGTGCCAGCTCACGATCAGGGGATCCCTCCTACGAGCAGTACTTC. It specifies CASSRSGDPSYEQYF.

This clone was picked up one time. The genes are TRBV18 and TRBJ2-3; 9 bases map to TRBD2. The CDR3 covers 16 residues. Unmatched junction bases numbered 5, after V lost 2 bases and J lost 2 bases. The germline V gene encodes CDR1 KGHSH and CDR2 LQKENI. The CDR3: CASSPRAGGHTDTQYF. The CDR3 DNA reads TGTGCCAGCTCACCAAGGGCGGGAGGGCACACAGATACGCAGTATTTT.

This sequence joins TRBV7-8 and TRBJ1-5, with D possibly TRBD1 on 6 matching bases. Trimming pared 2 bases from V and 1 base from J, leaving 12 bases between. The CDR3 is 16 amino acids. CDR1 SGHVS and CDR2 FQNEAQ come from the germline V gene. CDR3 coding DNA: TGTGCCAGCAGCTTAAGGGCGGGGGCGAGCAATCAGCCCCAGCATTTT. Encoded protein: CASSLRAGASNQPQHF.

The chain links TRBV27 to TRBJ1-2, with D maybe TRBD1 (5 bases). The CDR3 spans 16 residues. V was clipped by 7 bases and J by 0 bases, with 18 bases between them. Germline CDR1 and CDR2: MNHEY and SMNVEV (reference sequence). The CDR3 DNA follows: TGTGCCAGCAAGGAGGGACGAGGGCGGGCTAACTATGGCTACACCTTC. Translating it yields CASKEGRGRANYGYTF.

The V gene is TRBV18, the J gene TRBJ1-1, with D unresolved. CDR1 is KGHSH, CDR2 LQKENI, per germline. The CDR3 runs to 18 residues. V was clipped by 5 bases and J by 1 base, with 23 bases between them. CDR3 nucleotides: TGTGCCAGCTCATGGCGGGATTCTGGAGAGAAGGGGAACACTGAAGCTTTCTTT. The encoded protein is CASSWRDSGEKGNTEAFF.

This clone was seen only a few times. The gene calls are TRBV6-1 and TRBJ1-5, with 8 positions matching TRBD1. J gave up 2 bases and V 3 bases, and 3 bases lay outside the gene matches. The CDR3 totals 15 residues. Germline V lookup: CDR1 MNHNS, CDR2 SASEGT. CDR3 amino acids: CASSEVTGGNQPQHF. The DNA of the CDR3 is TGTGCCAGCAGTGAGGTGACAGGGGGCAATCAGCCCCAGCATTTT.

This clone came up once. This CDR3 is CASSMIRTTYTDTQYF. Written as DNA, the CDR3 is TGTGCCAGTAGTATGATCCGGACTACCTACACAGATACGCAGTATTTT. The chain uses TRBV19 and TRBJ2-3; tentative D call: TRBD2 (6 bases). The CDR3 has 16 amino acids. Trimming shortened V by 3 bases and J by 2 bases, and 15 bases separated the two germline ends. Germline assignment: CDR1 LNHDA and CDR2 SQIVND (reference sequence). The full variable domain, completed using reference TRBV19 and TRBJ2-3, is DGGITQSPKYLFRKEGQNVTLSCEQNLNHDAMYWYRQDPGQGLRLIYYSQIVNDFQKGDIAEGYSVSREKKESFPLTVTSAQKNPTAFYLCASSMIRTTYTDTQYFGPGTRLTVL.

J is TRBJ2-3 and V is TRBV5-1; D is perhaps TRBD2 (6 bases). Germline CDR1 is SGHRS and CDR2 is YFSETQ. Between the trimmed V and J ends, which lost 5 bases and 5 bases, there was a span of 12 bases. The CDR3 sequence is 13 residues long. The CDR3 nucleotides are TGCGCCAGCAGGGAGGGGTGGGGAGATACGCAGTATTTT. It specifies CASREGWGDTQYF.

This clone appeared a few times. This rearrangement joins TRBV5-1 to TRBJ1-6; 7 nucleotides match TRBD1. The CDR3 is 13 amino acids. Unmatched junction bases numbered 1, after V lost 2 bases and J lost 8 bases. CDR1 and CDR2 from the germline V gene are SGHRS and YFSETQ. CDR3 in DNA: TGCGCCAGCAGCTTAGACAGGGATTCACCCCTCCACTTT. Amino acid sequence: CASSLDRDSPLHF.

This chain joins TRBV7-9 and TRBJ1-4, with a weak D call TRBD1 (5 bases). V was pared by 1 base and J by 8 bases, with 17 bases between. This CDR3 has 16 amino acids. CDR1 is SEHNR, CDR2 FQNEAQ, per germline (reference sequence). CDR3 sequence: CASSLGWTPSREKLFF. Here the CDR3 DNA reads TGTGCCAGCAGCTTAGGGTGGACACCCTCGAGGGAAAAACTGTTTTTT.

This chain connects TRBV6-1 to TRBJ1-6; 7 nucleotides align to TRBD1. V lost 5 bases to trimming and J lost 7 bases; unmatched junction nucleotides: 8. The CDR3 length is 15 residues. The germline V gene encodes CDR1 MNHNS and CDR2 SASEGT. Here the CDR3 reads CASSSRTGWNSPLHF. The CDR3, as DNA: TGTGCCAGCAGTTCTCGGACAGGTTGGAATTCACCCCTCCACTTT.

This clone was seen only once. CDR3: CSVDSRLESRPTDTQYF. CDR3 DNA: TGCAGCGTTGACTCTCGACTAGAGTCACGCCCCACAGATACGCAGTATTTT. The J gene is TRBJ2-3, the V gene TRBV29-1; tentatively, D is TRBD2 (6 bases). Germline V gene lookup returns CDR1 SQVTM and CDR2 ANQGSEA. V gave up 3 bases and J gave up 2 bases, with 21 bases separating them. The CDR3 runs to 17 residues.

The CDR3 loop is CASSWTSGREGEQYF. The DNA for the CDR3 is TGCGCCAGCAGCTGGACTAGCGGGAGAGAAGGCGAGCAGTACTTC. The genes are TRBV4-3 and TRBJ2-7; TRBD2 agrees at 13 bases. The germline V gene encodes CDR1 LGHNA and CDR2 YSLEER. The CDR3 spans 15 residues. The J segment lost 6 bases and the V segment lost 5 bases, leaving 7 bases of the junction unmatched.